This section outlines one TCR beta chain sequence together with its context. Its specificity is not known. Unique molecular identifiers were built into the TCR beta cDNA libraries. Approximately 450,000 cDNA molecules were recovered from an input of about 0.9 to 11 million T cells. Via MiXCR, TCRdb re-called the PCR reads, giving one row per CDR3 protein. The repertoire holds around 500,000 distinct CDR3 sequences, with around 34% as singletons. The length of the CDR3 is 17 residues. Germline V gene lookup returns CDR1 LGHDT and CDR2 YNNKEL (reference sequence). V dropped 2 bases and J dropped 0; count of bases not matched to a gene: 6. This entry is derived from a study of post-analysis software for immune sequencing data. Study details: In terms of disease course, relapsing-remitting, secondary progressive and progressive-relapsing multiple sclerosis were included. General study results and limits: Controls had lower frequencies than patients of a handful of TRBV segments, which included TRBV5-6, TRBV5-1 and TRBV20-1. Multiple sclerosis was associated with a significant reduction in normalized Chao1 diversity relative to controls.

The TCR comes from a girl younger than 18 with multiple sclerosis. The chain carries TRBV3-1 and TRBJ2-1, with TRBD2 matching over 8 bases. Sequenced sample: blood. The CDR3 coding sequence is TGTGCCAGCAGCCAATCGGTTGCGGGGGGCTCCTACAATGAGCAGTTCTTC. Encoded protein: CASSQSVAGGSYNEQFF.